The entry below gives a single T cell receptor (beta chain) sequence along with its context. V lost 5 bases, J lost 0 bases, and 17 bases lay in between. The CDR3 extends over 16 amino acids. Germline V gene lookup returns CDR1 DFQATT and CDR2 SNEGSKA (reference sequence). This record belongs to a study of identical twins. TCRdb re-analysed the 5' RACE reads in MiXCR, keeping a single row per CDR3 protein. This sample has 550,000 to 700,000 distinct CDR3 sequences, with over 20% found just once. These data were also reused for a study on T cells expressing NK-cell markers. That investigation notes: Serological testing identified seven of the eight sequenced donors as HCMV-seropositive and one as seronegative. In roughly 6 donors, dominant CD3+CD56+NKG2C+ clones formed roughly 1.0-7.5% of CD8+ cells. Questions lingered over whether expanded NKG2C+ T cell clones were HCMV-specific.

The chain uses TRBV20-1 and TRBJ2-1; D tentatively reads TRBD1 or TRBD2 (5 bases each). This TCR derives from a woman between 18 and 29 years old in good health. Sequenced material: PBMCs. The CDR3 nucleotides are TGCAGTGCTGTCCACCCCAGAGGGACCTCCTACAATGAGCAGTTCTTC. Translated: CSAVHPRGTSYNEQFF.